This T cell receptor (beta chain) was recovered during a study of patients and donors after allogeneic stem cell transplantation. TCRdb fed the RT-PCR reads into MiXCR, producing one record per CDR3 protein. The sample contains 200,000 to 250,000 distinct CDR3 sequences, approximately 14% of which appear only once. The CDR3 extends over 16 amino acids. The germline gives CDR1 LGHDT, CDR2 YNNKEL (reference sequence). The V end lost 0 bases, the J end lost 6 bases, and 15 bases lay between the germline ends. Sequenced sample: blood, either unsorted or a sorted T cell fraction (not recorded which). The chain uses TRBV3-1 and TRBJ2-1, with D uncertain. The TCR comes from a human donor who was either an allogeneic HSCT recipient or a stem cell or donor lymphocyte infusion donor (not recorded which). It is not recorded whose cells these are; they may come from a transplant donor. CDR3 coding DNA: TGTGCCAGCAGCCAAGATGGGAAAGGGCGGCGCAATGAGCAGTTCTTC. Translating gives CASSQDGKGRRNEQFF.